This TCR beta chain was found in a study of T-cell reconstitution after alpha-beta-depleted transplantation in children. The TCRbeta library incorporated unique molecular identifiers. Via MiXCR, TCRdb re-called the PCR reads, giving one row per CDR3 protein. The table shows around 400,000 distinct CDR3 sequences, with roughly a tenth occurring only once. The germline V gene encodes CDR1 LGHNA and CDR2 YSLEER. The CDR3 consists of 16 residues. V was cut by 0 bases and J by 9 bases, with 20 bases left in between. The source material was PBMCs from the stem cell graft donor, sampled from the stem cell graft. The chain combines TRBV4-3 with TRBJ2-5; possibly TRBD1 for D (5 bases). This receptor was obtained from a human donor who donated a stem cell graft to a child with acute myeloid leukemia. CDR3 DNA: TGCGCCAGCAGCCAAGAGTCGGTAGGGGTCCCCCGTCCCCAGTACTTC. This codes for CASSQESVGVPRPQYF.